The next 4 T cell receptor beta chains were all read from a single sample in a study of blood T cell repertoires in COVID-19. Data came from immunoSEQ multiplex PCR; TCRdb stores just in-frame clones and leaves some out. Seen here are tens of thousands of clones, around 75% observed once, and the top ten hold approximately 60%. Sequenced: peripheral blood. Every receptor here comes from a man older than 75 with acute or convalescent COVID-19.

This sequence joins TRBV5-1 and TRBJ2-7; 7 bases are shared with TRBD2. CDR1 SGHRS and CDR2 YFSETQ come from the germline V gene. This CDR3 comprises 15 residues. Trimming took 0 bases from V and 3 from J; bases not matched to a gene: 6. This chain's CDR3 is CASSLGGTTHYEQYF. CDR3 sequence (DNA): TGCGCCAGCAGCTTGGGAGGGACTACCCACTACGAGCAGTACTTC. Complete variable domain (other parts from reference TRBV5-1 and TRBJ2-7): KAGVTQTPRYLIKTRGQQVTLSCSPISGHRSVSWYQQTPGQGLQFLFEYFSETQRNKGNFPGRFSGRQFSNSRSEMNVSTLELGDSALYLCASSLGGTTHYEQYFGPGTRLTVT.

In this sample, this clone turned up a few times. The chain uses TRBV5-4 and TRBJ2-1; 13 bases line up with TRBD2. The ends lost 4 bases at V and 10 bases at J; junction bases unmatched: 8. There are 15 residues in the CDR3. From germline, CDR1 is SGHNT and CDR2 YYREEE (reference sequence). The CDR3 loop reads CASSHTSGRAGEQFF. The CDR3, as DNA: TGTGCCAGCAGCCACACTAGCGGGAGGGCGGGGGAGCAGTTCTTC.

The gene calls are TRBV6-5 and TRBJ2-1; a weak D match, TRBD2 (6 bases). The CDR3 extends over 16 amino acids. V lost 0 bases, J lost 6 bases, and 15 bases lay in between. Germline CDR1 and CDR2: MNHEY and SVGAGI. CDR3 DNA sequence: TGTGCCAGCAGTTACTCGGTGTTAGCGGCCTTCAATGAGCAGTTCTTC. Translating it yields CASSYSVLAAFNEQFF.

V gene TRBV18 combines with J gene TRBJ1-5; 8 nucleotides agree with TRBD1. The CDR3 has 13 residues. The V segment lost 2 bases and the J segment 6 bases; nucleotides outside the gene matches: 0. Per germline, CDR1 KGHSH and CDR2 LQKENI. This chain's CDR3 is CASSPDRGQPQHF. The CDR3 bases are TGTGCCAGCTCACCAGACAGGGGTCAGCCCCAGCATTTT.